This TCR beta chain emerged from a study of Graves' ophthalmopathy and Graves' hyperthyroidism. Looking at the study overall: Hyperthyroidism is called stable when no ophthalmopathy develops within 18 months of follow-up.

Physicians reached a diagnosis by relying on clinical symptoms, serum thyroxine, TRAb, thyroid ultrasound and orbital computed tomography. As the template, RNA transcripts were used to amplify TCR beta CDR3 regions. HTBI primers primed a first-round RT-PCR, and a second-round multiplex PCR followed. MiXCR, applied by TCRdb to the multiplex PCR reads, yields one record per CDR3 protein. The data contain around 1,200,000 distinct CDR3 sequences, about 35% of them singletons. The germline V and J ends were trimmed by 5 bases and 5 bases, with 15 bases remaining between them. The CDR3 covers 14 residues.

This receptor was identified in an adult man with Graves' hyperthyroidism. Input material: peripheral blood or thyroid tissue (not recorded which). V usage is TRBV12-3 or TRBV12-4 and J usage is TRBJ2-5, with D possibly matching TRBD2 (6 bases). DNA for the CDR3: TGTGCCAGCAGTATCTCCGGGAGCCTGGAGACCCAGTACTTC. It is translated as CASSISGSLETQYF.